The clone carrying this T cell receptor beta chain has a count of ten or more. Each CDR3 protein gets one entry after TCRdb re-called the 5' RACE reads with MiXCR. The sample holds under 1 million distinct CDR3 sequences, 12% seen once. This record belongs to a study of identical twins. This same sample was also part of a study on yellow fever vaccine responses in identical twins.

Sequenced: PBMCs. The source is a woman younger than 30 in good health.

The CDR3 region is CASSFPKGGEFYNEQFF. The CDR3, as DNA: TGTGCCAGCAGTTTCCCAAAAGGAGGGGAGTTCTACAATGAGCAGTTCTTC. V and J are TRBV12-3 or TRBV12-4 and TRBJ2-1; possibly TRBD2 for D (6 bases). V was clipped by 3 bases and J by 3 bases, with 18 bases between them. This CDR3 is 17 amino acids long.